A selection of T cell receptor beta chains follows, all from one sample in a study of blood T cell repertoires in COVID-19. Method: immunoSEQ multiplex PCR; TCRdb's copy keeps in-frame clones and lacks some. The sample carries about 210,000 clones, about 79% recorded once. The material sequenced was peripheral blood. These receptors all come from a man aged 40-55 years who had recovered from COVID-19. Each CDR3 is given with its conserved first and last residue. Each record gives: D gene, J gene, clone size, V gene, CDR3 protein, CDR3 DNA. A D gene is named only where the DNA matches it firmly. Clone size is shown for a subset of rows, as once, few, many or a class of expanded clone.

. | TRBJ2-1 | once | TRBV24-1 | CATSEVDRPEQFF | TGTGCCACCAGTGAGGTCGACAGGCCTGAGCAGTTCTTC
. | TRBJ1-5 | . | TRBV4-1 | CASSQVDEGAWQPQHF | TGCGCCAGCAGCCAAGTGGACGAAGGGGCATGGCAGCCCCAGCATTTT
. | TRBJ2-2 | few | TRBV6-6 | CASTGSANTGELFF | TGTGCCAGCACAGGCTCAGCGAACACCGGGGAGCTGTTTTTT
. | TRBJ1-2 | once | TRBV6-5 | CASSLGSGGYYGYTF | TGTGCCAGCAGTTTGGGATCGGGCGGGTACTATGGCTACACCTTC
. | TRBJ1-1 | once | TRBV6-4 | CASSDSEGSPEAFF | TGTGCCAGCAGTGACTCGGAGGGTAGCCCTGAAGCTTTCTTT
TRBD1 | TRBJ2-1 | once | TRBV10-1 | CASSEIRTGSGEQFF | TGCGCCAGCAGTGAGATCCGGACAGGGTCGGGTGAGCAGTTCTTC
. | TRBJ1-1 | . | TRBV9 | CASSPFRGPTEAFF | TGTGCCAGCAGCCCCTTCAGAGGGCCCACTGAAGCTTTCTTT
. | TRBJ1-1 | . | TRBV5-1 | CASSLAIGGDTEAFF | TGCGCCAGCAGCTTGGCCATCGGGGGGGACACTGAAGCTTTCTTT
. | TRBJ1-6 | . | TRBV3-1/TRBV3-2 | CASSHEGDSPLHF | TGTGCCAGCAGCCACGAAGGAGATTCACCCCTCCACTTT
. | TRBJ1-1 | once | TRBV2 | CASTWANTEAFF | TGTGCCAGCACTTGGGCGAACACTGAAGCTTTCTTT
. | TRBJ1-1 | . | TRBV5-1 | CASIRGGGDTEAFF | TGCGCCAGTATACGGGGTGGGGGCGACACTGAAGCTTTCTTT
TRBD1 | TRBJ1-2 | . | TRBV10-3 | CAIREGAEGYTF | TGTGCCATCAGGGAGGGGGCCGAAGGCTACACCTTC
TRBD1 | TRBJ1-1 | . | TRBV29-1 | CSARSSWTGENTEAFF | TGCAGCGCCAGAAGTTCATGGACAGGGGAGAACACTGAAGCTTTCTTT
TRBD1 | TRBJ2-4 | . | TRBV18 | CASSPYRGVLAKNIQYF | TGTGCCAGCTCACCATACAGGGGCGTCTTAGCCAAAAACATTCAGTACTTC
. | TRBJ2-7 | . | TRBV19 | CASSTPGSPAYEQYF | TGTGCCAGTAGCACACCGGGGTCACCCGCCTACGAGCAGTACTTC
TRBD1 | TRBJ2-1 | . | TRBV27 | CASSLGTGGYNEQFF | TGTGCCAGCAGTTTGGGGACAGGGGGCTACAATGAGCAGTTCTTC
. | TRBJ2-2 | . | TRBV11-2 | CASSARDYQANTGELFF | TGTGCCAGCAGCGCCCGAGACTACCAAGCTAACACCGGGGAGCTGTTTTTT
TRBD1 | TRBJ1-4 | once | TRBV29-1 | CSVEAGTANEKLFF | TGCAGCGTTGAAGCCGGGACAGCTAATGAAAAACTGTTTTTT
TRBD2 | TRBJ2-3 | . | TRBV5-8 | CASPMGLAETSSTDTQYF | TGTGCCAGCCCTATGGGACTAGCGGAGACGTCTAGCACAGATACGCAGTATTTT
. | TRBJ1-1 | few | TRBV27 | CASRPNRETEAFF | TGTGCCAGCAGGCCGAACAGGGAAACTGAAGCTTTCTTT
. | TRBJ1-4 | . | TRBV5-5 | CASSLVAGVEKLFF | TGTGCCAGCAGCTTGGTGGCAGGGGTTGAAAAACTGTTTTTT
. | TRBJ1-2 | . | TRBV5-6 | CASSPPGDRSYTF | TGTGCCAGCAGCCCCCCAGGGGATAGGAGCTACACCTTC
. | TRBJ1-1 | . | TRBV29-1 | CSVIIVRAFF | TGCAGCGTTATCATAGTCCGAGCTTTCTTT
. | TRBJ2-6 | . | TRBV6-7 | CASSSSSPTDSSGANVLTF | TGTGCCAGCAGTTCTTCTAGCCCTACCGATAGCTCTGGGGCCAACGTCCTGACTTTC
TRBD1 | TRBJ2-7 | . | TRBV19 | CASSKYWGGGQGSEQYF | TGTGCCAGTAGTAAATATTGGGGTGGAGGACAGGGTTCCGAGCAGTACTTC
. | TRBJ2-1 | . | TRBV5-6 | CASSLLGSRTEQFF | TGTGCCAGCAGCTTATTGGGCAGCCGAACTGAGCAGTTCTTC
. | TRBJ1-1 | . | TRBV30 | CAWSGAERGRRTEAFF | TGTGCCTGGAGTGGGGCAGAAAGGGGTCGAAGGACTGAAGCTTTCTTT
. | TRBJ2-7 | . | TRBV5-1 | CASSLDRSLGQYF | TGCGCCAGCAGCTTGGACAGGTCCCTAGGGCAGTACTTC
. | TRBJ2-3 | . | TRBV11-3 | CASSSRPESTDTQYF | TGTGCCAGCAGCTCGAGGCCGGAGAGCACAGATACGCAGTATTTT